Presented here are 30 T cell receptor beta chains from one specimen sequenced in a study of cytomegalovirus exposure and HLA in healthy donors. The PCR had 60 Vbeta and 13 Jbeta primers. Libraries were prepared by immunoSEQ multiplex PCR; TCRdb keeps only in-frame clonotypes and omits some of them. Of roughly 120,000 clones in the sample, 70% to 80% were seen once. The sample taken for sequencing was PBMCs. The receptors here all came from a man aged 50-60 years in good health and CMV-seropositive.

This chain links TRBV6-5 with TRBJ1-1; no definite D call. Germline CDR1 and CDR2: MNHEY and SVGAGI. V was pared by 5 bases and J by 1 base, with 5 bases between. The CDR3 totals 12 residues. The CDR3 DNA sequence: TGTGCCAGCAGTCCACAGAACACTGAAGCTTTCTTT. This codes for CASSPQNTEAFF.

The rearrangement joins TRBV9 to TRBJ2-1; 11 positions match TRBD2. Germline CDR1 and CDR2: SGDLS and YYNGEE. Losses at the gene ends were 4 bases for V and 3 bases for J; bases not matched to a gene: 9. This CDR3 spans 17 amino acids. CDR3 sequence (DNA): TGTGCCAGCAGCCCAATGGAGACTAGCGGGAACTACAATGAGCAGTTCTTC. This sequence encodes CASSPMETSGNYNEQFF.

This rearrangement joins TRBV27 to TRBJ2-1, with 9 nucleotides matching TRBD2. The CDR3 is made up of 17 amino acids. Per germline, CDR1 MNHEY and CDR2 SMNVEV (reference sequence). Trimming cost V 4 bases and J 7 bases; bases outside gene matches: 14. Here the CDR3 reads CASSSPGWREGLNEQFF. The CDR3 nucleotides are TGTGCCAGCAGTTCCCCCGGGTGGCGGGAGGGCCTGAATGAGCAGTTCTTC.

The chain couples TRBV7-8 to TRBJ2-2; 10 bases fit TRBD1. This CDR3 spans 16 amino acids. Looked up from germline, CDR1 is SGHVS and CDR2 is FQNEAQ. V dropped 1 base and J dropped 6; count of bases not matched to a gene: 5. CDR3 sequence: CASSLVAGTGAGELFF. The DNA of the CDR3 is TGTGCCAGCAGCTTAGTGGCCGGGACAGGGGCCGGGGAGCTGTTTTTT. The variable domain in full, completed from reference TRBV7-8 and TRBJ2-2, reads GAGVSQSPRYKVAKRGQDVALRCDPISGHVSLFWYQQALGQGPEFLTYFQNEAQLDKSGLPSDRFFAERPEGSVSTLKIQRTQQEDSAVYLCASSLVAGTGAGELFFGEGSRLTVL.

This clone was recorded only once. The chain joins TRBV27 to TRBJ1-6; no firm D call. The CDR3 sequence is 16 residues long. V lost 6 bases, J lost 1 base, and 13 bases lay in between. CDR1 and CDR2 (germline): MNHEY, SMNVEV (reference sequence). CDR3 in amino acids: CASREEGWSYNSPLHF. The CDR3 DNA is TGTGCCAGCAGAGAGGAGGGATGGTCCTATAATTCACCCCTCCACTTT.

This chain uses TRBV2 with TRBJ1-1; no definite D call. V lost 1 base to trimming and J lost 7 bases, with 7 bases between them. This CDR3 spans 12 amino acids. CDR1 and CDR2 from the germline V gene are SNHLY and FYNNEI. The CDR3 DNA follows: TGTGCCAGCAGTGAAGGGCGGAGTGAAGCTTTCTTT. Amino acids: CASSEGRSEAFF.

The chain links TRBV28 to TRBJ2-2, with D maybe TRBD2 (6 bases). Trimming removed 7 bases from V and 2 bases from J, with 20 bases in between. The CDR3 sequence is 17 residues long. The V gene's germline CDR1 is MDHEN and CDR2 SYDVKM. The CDR3 bases are TGTGCCAGCAAAAGTCGACTAGGGGTCTCCAACACCGGGGAGCTGTTTTTT. This gives the protein CASKSRLGVSNTGELFF.

V and J are TRBV2 and TRBJ2-7; 8 bases are shared with TRBD1. Germline V gene lookup returns CDR1 SNHLY and CDR2 FYNNEI. The CDR3 is made up of 15 amino acids. The V segment lost 6 bases and the J segment 5 bases; nucleotides outside the gene matches: 12. CDR3 nucleotides: TGTGCCAGCAGCCCCTCGGGGACAGGCGGACACGAGCAGTACTTC. Amino acids: CASSPSGTGGHEQYF.

The chain carries TRBV12-5 and TRBJ2-1; weak D call: TRBD1 (6 bases). The CDR3 is 17 amino acids. Germline V lookup: CDR1 LGHNT, CDR2 FRNRAP. Trimming removed 5 bases from V and 8 bases from J, with 25 bases in between. The CDR3 protein is CASGVPPGQRSGDEQFF. In DNA, the CDR3 is TGTGCTAGTGGTGTGCCCCCCGGACAGCGTTCTGGGGATGAGCAGTTCTTC.

The rearrangement uses TRBV7-6 and TRBJ2-5; 14 bases line up with TRBD2. The CDR3 extends over 17 amino acids. The ends lost 1 base at V and 5 bases at J; junction bases unmatched: 6. Germline CDR1 reads SGHVS; CDR2 reads FNYEAQ. The CDR3 DNA is TGTGCCAGCAGCTTAGTGGGACTAGCGGGGGAGGATGAGACCCAGTACTTC. Translating it yields CASSLVGLAGEDETQYF.

The chain couples TRBV9 to TRBJ2-7, with a tentative D call TRBD2 (6 bases). The CDR3 has 15 residues. Trimming pared 0 bases from V and 0 bases from J, leaving 10 bases between. Germline V lookup: CDR1 SGDLS, CDR2 YYNGEE. Here the CDR3 DNA reads TGTGCCAGCAGCGTAGGCGCTAGCGTCTCCTACGAGCAGTACTTC. Translating gives CASSVGASVSYEQYF.

The V call is TRBV5-6, the J call TRBJ2-1; 7 bases match TRBD1. The length of the CDR3 is 16 residues. CDR1 and CDR2 (germline): SGHDT, YYEEEE. The V and J ends lost 4 bases and 9 bases, in that order; junction bases with no gene match: 16. CDR3 region: CASSPLAGGRDSEQFF. The CDR3 DNA follows: TGTGCCAGCAGCCCCTTGGCAGGGGGAAGGGATAGTGAGCAGTTCTTC.

The gene calls are TRBV5-1 and TRBJ1-2, with D maybe TRBD1 (5 bases). With 0 bases removed from V and 2 bases from J, the gap between germline ends came to 17 bases. CDR1 is SGHRS, CDR2 YFSETQ, per germline. The CDR3 runs 17 residues. CDR3 sequence reads: CASSLGRGDGANYGYTF. The CDR3 nucleotides are TGCGCCAGCAGCTTGGGTCGGGGGGACGGTGCCAACTATGGCTACACCTTC.

This chain joins TRBV2 and TRBJ2-7; tentatively, D is TRBD1 (5 bases). V dropped 8 bases and J dropped 2 bases, with 13 bases sitting between them. CDR3 length: 13 residues. Per germline, CDR1 SNHLY and CDR2 FYNNEI. This chain's CDR3 is CASEAGQTYEQYF. In nucleotides, the CDR3 is TGTGCCAGCGAGGCAGGGCAAACCTACGAGCAGTACTTC.

The chain couples TRBV9 to TRBJ2-2; TRBD2 might be the D (5 bases). Germline V gives CDR1 SGDLS, CDR2 YYNGEE. Trimming left V 0 bases short and J 7 bases short, with 16 bases between. The CDR3 runs 16 residues. The DNA for the CDR3 is TGTGCCAGCAGCGTAGCTCCGGGGTCGGTGGGCGGGGAGCTGTTTTTT. This encodes CASSVAPGSVGGELFF.

The J gene is TRBJ2-1, the V gene TRBV5-1, with 8 nucleotides matching TRBD2. The V gene's germline CDR1 is SGHRS and CDR2 YFSETQ. The CDR3 sequence is 15 residues long. Trimming cost V 4 bases and J 0 bases; bases outside gene matches: 3. This CDR3 reads CASSPGGFSYNEQFF. CDR3 coding DNA: TGCGCCAGCAGCCCGGGAGGGTTCTCCTACAATGAGCAGTTCTTC. Full variable domain (remainder filled in from reference TRBV5-1 and TRBJ2-1): KAGVTQTPRYLIKTRGQQVTLSCSPISGHRSVSWYQQTPGQGLQFLFEYFSETQRNKGNFPGRFSGRQFSNSRSEMNVSTLELGDSALYLCASSPGGFSYNEQFFGPGTRLTVL.

A remark on this clone: This sample also contains other DNA sequences that code for the same CDR3. The CDR3 DNA follows: TGTGCCAGCAGCTTCGGGACAGGAGGACAAGAGACCCAGTACTTC. This sequence encodes CASSFGTGGQETQYF. The chain couples TRBV7-9 to TRBJ2-5; 8 nucleotides match TRBD1. The V and J ends lost 3 bases and 2 bases, in that order; junction bases with no gene match: 5. From germline, CDR1 is SEHNR and CDR2 FQNEAQ (reference sequence). This CDR3 is 15 amino acids long.

The V and J genes are TRBV14 and TRBJ2-7; D not resolved. CDR1 and CDR2 (germline): SGHDN, FVKESK. V lost 0 bases and J lost 9, with 9 bases in between. This CDR3 is built from 12 residues. CDR3 loop: CASSQELHRQYF. CDR3 bases: TGTGCCAGCAGCCAAGAACTACATAGGCAGTACTTC.

The genes are TRBV6-1 and TRBJ2-1; D gene unclear. The CDR3 contains 18 residues. The germline V and J ends were trimmed by 1 base and 5 bases, with 21 bases remaining between them. The germline V gene encodes CDR1 MNHNS and CDR2 SASEGT. The CDR3 DNA is TGTGCCAGCAGTGAAGGCAGGTACAGAAGCACCCCCAACAATGAGCAGTTCTTC. It specifies CASSEGRYRSTPNNEQFF.

The J gene is TRBJ1-2, the V gene TRBV10-3; D may be TRBD1 (6 bases). Trimming removed 4 bases from V and 7 bases from J, with 19 bases in between. The germline CDR1 and CDR2 sequences are ENHRY and SYGVKD. This CDR3 spans 15 amino acids. This CDR3 reads CAISGPRGEGGGYTF. The CDR3 DNA sequence: TGTGCCATCAGTGGACCCCGGGGAGAAGGGGGTGGCTACACCTTC.

In its sample, this clone was seen once. V is TRBV18 and J is TRBJ2-5; 10 bases align to TRBD1. The CDR3 extends over 15 amino acids. Germline V lookup: CDR1 KGHSH, CDR2 LQKENI. With V trimmed by 4 bases and J by 3 bases, 5 bases remained unmatched. The CDR3 DNA sequence: TGTGCCAGCTCACTGGCCGGGACAGGGGAAGAGACCCAGTACTTC. This sequence encodes CASSLAGTGEETQYF.

The chain carries TRBV27 and TRBJ2-7, with D hard to call. Germline lookup yields CDR1 MNHEY and CDR2 SMNVEV (reference sequence). The CDR3 runs to 14 residues. V was shortened by 1 base and J by 0 bases, with 7 bases between the two germline ends. As DNA, the CDR3 is TGTGCCAGCAGTTTATATGGCGGCTCCTACGAGCAGTACTTC. Encoded protein: CASSLYGGSYEQYF.

This sequence joins TRBV7-7 and TRBJ1-3, with D tentatively TRBD1 (5 bases). CDR1 is SSHAT and CDR2 is FNYEAQ in the germline V gene (reference sequence). Trimming left V 5 bases short and J 0 bases short, with 8 bases between. The CDR3 is 14 amino acids. CDR3 nucleotide sequence: TGTGCCAGCAGCCCCGGACACTCTGGAAACACCATATATTTT. Translating gives CASSPGHSGNTIYF.

The chain has TRBV9 and TRBJ2-2; 8 bases fit TRBD1. Germline assignment: CDR1 SGDLS and CDR2 YYNGEE. The V gene end was trimmed by 0 bases and the J gene end by 7 bases; junction bases not matched to a gene: 5. The CDR3 sequence is 15 residues long. The CDR3 sequence is CASSVVDRGNGELFF. In DNA, the CDR3 is TGTGCCAGCAGCGTAGTTGACAGGGGCAACGGGGAGCTGTTTTTT.

This chain joins TRBV19 and TRBJ1-3; D possibly corresponds to TRBD1 (5 bases). This CDR3 contains 13 residues. Germline loops: CDR1 LNHDA, CDR2 SQIVND (reference sequence). With 8 bases removed from V and 7 bases from J, the gap between germline ends came to 15 bases. In DNA form, the CDR3 reads TGTGCCAGTGGGGCGGGGTCTTTCAACACCATATATTTT. This encodes CASGAGSFNTIYF.

This chain joins TRBV21-1 and TRBJ2-5; the DNA was not used to check the table's D call, TRBD2. TRBV21-1 is annotated as a pseudogene. This CDR3 spans 15 amino acids. The CDR3 loop reads CASSKGPHGVAEQYF. CDR3 bases: TGTGCCAGCAGCAAAGGTCCACACGGAGTAGCGGAGCAGTACTTC.

This chain links TRBV19 with TRBJ2-5; 16 nucleotides match TRBD2. The ends lost 5 bases at V and 14 bases at J; junction bases unmatched: 5. From germline, CDR1 is LNHDA and CDR2 SQIVND (reference sequence). This CDR3 spans 13 amino acids. CDR3 nucleotides: TGTGCCAGTAGTTCGGGACTAGCGGGGGGGCCCTACTTC. Translation: CASSSGLAGGPYF.

The V gene is TRBV6-5, the J gene TRBJ2-7, with TRBD2 identical over 8 bases. This CDR3 region has 13 residues. The ends lost 5 bases at V and 9 bases at J; junction bases unmatched: 9. The germline V gene encodes CDR1 MNHEY and CDR2 SVGAGI. Here the CDR3 DNA reads TGTGCCAGCAGTCCCTCGGGAGGGAGCCGGCAGTACTTC. Its protein product is CASSPSGGSRQYF.

This clone has more than one count but fewer than ten. The V call is TRBV5-1, the J call TRBJ2-2; D is unclear. The CDR3 sequence is 15 residues long. V was cut by 1 base and J by 0 bases, with 7 bases left in between. Germline CDR1 is SGHRS and CDR2 is YFSETQ. The CDR3 bases are TGCGCCAGCAGCTTGAATTATCCGAACACCGGGGAGCTGTTTTTT. It codes for CASSLNYPNTGELFF.

V usage is TRBV9 and J usage is TRBJ1-2; TRBD1 is a possible D gene (6 bases). The V end lost 0 bases, the J end lost 2 bases, and 14 bases lay between the germline ends. The CDR3 has 16 amino acids. The germline gives CDR1 SGDLS, CDR2 YYNGEE. The CDR3 spells CASSVDGGRANYGYTF. The CDR3 DNA sequence: TGTGCCAGCAGCGTAGATGGGGGCAGGGCAAACTATGGCTACACCTTC.